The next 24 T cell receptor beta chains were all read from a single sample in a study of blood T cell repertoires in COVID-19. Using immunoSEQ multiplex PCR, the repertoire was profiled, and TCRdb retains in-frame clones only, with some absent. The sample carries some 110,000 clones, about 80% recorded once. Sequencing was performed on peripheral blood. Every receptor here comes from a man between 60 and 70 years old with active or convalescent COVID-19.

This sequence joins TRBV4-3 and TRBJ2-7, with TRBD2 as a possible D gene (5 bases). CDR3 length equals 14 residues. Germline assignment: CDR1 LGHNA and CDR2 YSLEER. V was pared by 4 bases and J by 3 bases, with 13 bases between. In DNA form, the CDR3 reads TGCGCCAGCAGCCCCGACGGTAGCGTCTACGAGCAGTACTTC. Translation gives CASSPDGSVYEQYF.

CDR3 region: CASSGRTVTYF. The CDR3, as DNA: TGCGCCAGCAGTGGTAGGACAGTGACGTACTTC. The chain joins TRBV10-2 to TRBJ2-7; D might be TRBD1 (6 bases). Germline-derived CDR1 and CDR2 are WSHSY and SAAADI. V was cut by 4 bases and J by 12 bases, with 13 bases left in between. The CDR3 runs to 11 residues.

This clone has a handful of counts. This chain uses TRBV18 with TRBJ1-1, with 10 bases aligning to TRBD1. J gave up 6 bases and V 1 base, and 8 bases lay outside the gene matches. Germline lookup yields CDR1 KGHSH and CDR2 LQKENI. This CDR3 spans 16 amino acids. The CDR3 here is CASSPQGQGLQAEAFF. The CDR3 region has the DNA TGTGCCAGCTCACCACAGGGACAGGGGCTTCAGGCTGAAGCTTTCTTT.

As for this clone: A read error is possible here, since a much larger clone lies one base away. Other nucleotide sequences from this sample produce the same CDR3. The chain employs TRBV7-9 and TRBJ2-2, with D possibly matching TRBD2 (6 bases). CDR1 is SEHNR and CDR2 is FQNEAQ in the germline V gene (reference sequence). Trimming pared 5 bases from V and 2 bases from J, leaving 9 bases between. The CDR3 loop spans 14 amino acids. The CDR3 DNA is TGTGCCAGCAGCCCGGGACTTAACACCGGGGAGCTGTTTTTT. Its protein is CASSPGLNTGELFF.

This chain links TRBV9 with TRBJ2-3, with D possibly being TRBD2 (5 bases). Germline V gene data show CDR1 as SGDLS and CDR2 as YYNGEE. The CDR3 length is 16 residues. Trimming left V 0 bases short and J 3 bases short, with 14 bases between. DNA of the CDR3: TGTGCCAGCAGCGTAGCTCTAGGACTGGATACAGATACGCAGTATTTT. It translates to CASSVALGLDTDTQYF.

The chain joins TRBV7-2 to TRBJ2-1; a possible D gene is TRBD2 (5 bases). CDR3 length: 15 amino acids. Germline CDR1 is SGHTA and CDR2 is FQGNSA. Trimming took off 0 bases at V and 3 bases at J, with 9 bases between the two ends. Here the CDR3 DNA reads TGTGCCAGCAGCTTAGCGGGAGTCTTCTACAATGAGCAGTTCTTC. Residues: CASSLAGVFYNEQFF.

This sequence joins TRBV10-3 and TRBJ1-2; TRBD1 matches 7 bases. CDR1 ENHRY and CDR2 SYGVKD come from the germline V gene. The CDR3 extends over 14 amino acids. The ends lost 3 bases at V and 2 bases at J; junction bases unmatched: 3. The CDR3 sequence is CAISEPTGNYGYTF. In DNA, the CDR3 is TGTGCCATCAGTGAACCGACAGGGAACTATGGCTACACCTTC.

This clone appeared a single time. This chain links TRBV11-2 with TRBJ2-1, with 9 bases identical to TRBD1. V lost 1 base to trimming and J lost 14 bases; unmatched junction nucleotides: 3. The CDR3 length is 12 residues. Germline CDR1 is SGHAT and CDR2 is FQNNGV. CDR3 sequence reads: CASSLADRGEFF. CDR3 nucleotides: TGTGCCAGCAGCTTAGCCGACAGGGGGGAGTTCTTC.

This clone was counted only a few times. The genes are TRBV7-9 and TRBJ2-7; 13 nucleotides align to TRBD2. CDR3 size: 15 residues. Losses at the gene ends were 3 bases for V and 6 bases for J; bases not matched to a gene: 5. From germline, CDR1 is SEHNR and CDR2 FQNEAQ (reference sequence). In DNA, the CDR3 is TGTGCCAGCAGCTTTGGACTAGCGGGAGAACCCGAGCAGTACTTC. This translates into CASSFGLAGEPEQYF.

The CDR3 DNA is TGTGCCAGCAGTCTCAGGACTAGCGGGAGTCGAAATGAGCAGTTCTTC. Translated, it gives CASSLRTSGSRNEQFF. The V gene is TRBV6-2 or TRBV6-3, the J gene TRBJ2-1, with 13 bases that match TRBD2. The CDR3 is 16 amino acids. Germline trimming cut 5 bases from V and 7 bases from J; bases unmatched to any gene: 8. Germline V gene lookup returns CDR1 MNHEY and CDR2 SVGEGT.

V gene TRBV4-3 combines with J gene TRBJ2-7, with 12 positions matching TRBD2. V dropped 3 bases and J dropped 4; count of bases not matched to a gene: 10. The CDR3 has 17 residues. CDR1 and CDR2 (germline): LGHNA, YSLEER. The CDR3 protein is CASSHVSTSGSQYEQYF. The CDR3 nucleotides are TGCGCCAGCAGCCACGTATCGACTAGCGGGAGTCAATACGAGCAGTACTTC.

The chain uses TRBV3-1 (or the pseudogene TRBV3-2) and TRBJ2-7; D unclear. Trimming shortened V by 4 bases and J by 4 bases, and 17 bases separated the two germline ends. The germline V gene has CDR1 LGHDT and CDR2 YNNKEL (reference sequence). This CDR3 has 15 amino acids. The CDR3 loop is CASSPSDLNVYEQYF. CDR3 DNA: TGTGCCAGCAGCCCGAGCGACCTTAACGTTTACGAGCAGTACTTC.

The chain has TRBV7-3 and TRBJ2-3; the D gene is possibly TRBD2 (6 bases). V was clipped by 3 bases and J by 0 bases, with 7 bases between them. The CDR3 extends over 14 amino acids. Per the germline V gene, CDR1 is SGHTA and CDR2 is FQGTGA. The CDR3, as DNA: TGTGCCAGCAGCTTCGGGACTAGCACAGATACGCAGTATTTT. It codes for CASSFGTSTDTQYF.

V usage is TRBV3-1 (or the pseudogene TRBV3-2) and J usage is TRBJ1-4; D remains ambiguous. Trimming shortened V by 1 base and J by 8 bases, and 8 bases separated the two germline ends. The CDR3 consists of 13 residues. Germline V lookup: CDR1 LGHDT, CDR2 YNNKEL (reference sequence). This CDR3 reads CASSQGAEEKLFF. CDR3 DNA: TGTGCCAGCAGCCAAGGGGCAGAGGAAAAACTGTTTTTT.

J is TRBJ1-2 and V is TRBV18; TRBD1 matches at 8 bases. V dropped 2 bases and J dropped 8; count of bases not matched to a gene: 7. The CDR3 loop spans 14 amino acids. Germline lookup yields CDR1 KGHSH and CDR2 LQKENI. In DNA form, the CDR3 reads TGTGCCAGCTCACCAGCGGACAGGGTAACCGGCTACACCTTC. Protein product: CASSPADRVTGYTF. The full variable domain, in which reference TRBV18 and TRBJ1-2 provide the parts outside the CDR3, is NAGVMQNPRHLVRRRGQEARLRCSPMKGHSHVYWYRQLPEEGLKFMVYLQKENIIDESGMPKERFSAEFPKEGPSILRIQQVVRGDSAAYFCASSPADRVTGYTFGSGTRLTVV.

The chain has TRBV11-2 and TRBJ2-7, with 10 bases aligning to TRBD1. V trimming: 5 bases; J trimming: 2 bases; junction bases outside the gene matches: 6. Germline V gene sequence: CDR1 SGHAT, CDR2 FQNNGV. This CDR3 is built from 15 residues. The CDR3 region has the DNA TGTGCCAGCAGCCCCCCGGGACAGGGGACCTACGAGCAGTACTTC. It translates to CASSPPGQGTYEQYF.

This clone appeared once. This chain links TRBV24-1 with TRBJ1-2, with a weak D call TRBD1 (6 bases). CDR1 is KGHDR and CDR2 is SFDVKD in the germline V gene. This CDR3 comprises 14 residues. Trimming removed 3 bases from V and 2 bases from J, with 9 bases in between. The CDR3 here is CATSDPDRNYGYTF. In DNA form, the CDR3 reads TGTGCCACCAGTGATCCCGACAGGAACTATGGCTACACCTTC.

The CDR3 loop is CASSYPTPRGATGELFF. In DNA form, the CDR3 reads TGTGCCAGCAGTTACCCGACTCCTAGGGGCGCCACCGGGGAGCTGTTTTTT. This sequence joins TRBV6-2 or TRBV6-3 and TRBJ2-2, with D possibly being TRBD1 (5 bases). Trimming removed 2 bases at V and 4 bases at J, with 17 bases between. The CDR3 totals 17 residues. Germline V gene data show CDR1 as MNHEY and CDR2 as SVGEGT.

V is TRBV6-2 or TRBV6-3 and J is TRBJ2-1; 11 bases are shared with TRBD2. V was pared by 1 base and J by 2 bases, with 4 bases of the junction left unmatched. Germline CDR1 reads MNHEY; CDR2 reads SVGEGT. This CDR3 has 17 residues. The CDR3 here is CASSYLAGGPTYNEQFF. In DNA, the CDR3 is TGTGCCAGCAGTTACTTAGCGGGAGGGCCTACCTACAATGAGCAGTTCTTC.

In DNA, the CDR3 is TGCAGTGCTAGTTCCAGGGGGCTCTACAATCAGCCCCAGCATTTT. It encodes CSASSRGLYNQPQHF. This sequence joins TRBV20-1 and TRBJ1-5; TRBD1 matches at 8 bases. The CDR3 is made up of 15 amino acids. The ends lost 3 bases at V and 3 bases at J; junction bases unmatched: 7. CDR1 and CDR2 (germline): DFQATT, SNEGSKA (reference sequence).

CDR3 sequence (DNA): TGTGCCAGCAGTGGCTCGGGACTAGCGGGAGATACGCAGTATTTT. It encodes CASSGSGLAGDTQYF. The J gene is TRBJ2-3, the V gene TRBV6-2 or TRBV6-3; 12 positions match TRBD2. V gave up 5 bases and J gave up 5 bases; unmatched junction bases: 5. This CDR3 is built from 15 residues. The V gene's germline CDR1 is MNHEY and CDR2 SVGEGT.

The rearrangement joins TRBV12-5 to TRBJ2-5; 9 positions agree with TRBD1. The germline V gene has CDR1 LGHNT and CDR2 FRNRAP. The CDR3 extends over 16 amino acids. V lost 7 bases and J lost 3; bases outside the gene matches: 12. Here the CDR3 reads CASAPLPGQGEETQYF. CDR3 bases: TGTGCTAGTGCCCCTCTCCCGGGACAGGGTGAAGAGACCCAGTACTTC.

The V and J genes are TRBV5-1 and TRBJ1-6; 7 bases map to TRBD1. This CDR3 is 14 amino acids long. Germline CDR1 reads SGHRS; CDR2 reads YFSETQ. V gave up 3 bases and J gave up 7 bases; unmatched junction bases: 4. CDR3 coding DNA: TGCGCCAGCAGCTCGACAGGGACGAATTCACCCCTCCACTTT. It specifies CASSSTGTNSPLHF.

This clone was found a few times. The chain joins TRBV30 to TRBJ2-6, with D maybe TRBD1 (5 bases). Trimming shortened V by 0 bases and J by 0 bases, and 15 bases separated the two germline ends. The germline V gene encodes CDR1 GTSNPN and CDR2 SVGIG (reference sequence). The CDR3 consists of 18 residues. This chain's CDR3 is CAWSVRVGPTSGANVLTF. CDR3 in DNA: TGTGCCTGGAGTGTACGCGTGGGGCCGACCTCTGGGGCCAACGTCCTGACTTTC. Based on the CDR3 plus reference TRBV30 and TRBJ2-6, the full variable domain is SQTIHQWPATLVQPVGSPLSLECTVEGTSNPNLYWYRQAAGRGLQLLFYSVGIGQISSEVPQNLSASRPQDRQFILSSKKLLLSDSGFYLCAWSVRVGPTSGANVLTFGAGSRLTVL.